This T cell receptor beta chain is drawn from a study of cytomegalovirus exposure and HLA in healthy donors. The overall study: From HLA-typed donors, an early data release held about 85 million unique TCRs.

Notes on this clone: Its antigen is still unknown.

Amplification used 60 Vbeta primers and 13 Jbeta primers. The assay was immunoSEQ multiplex PCR, and TCRdb's table has in-frame clones only and misses some. The repertoire consists of about 120,000 clones, with around 66% occurring once and the leading ten covering roughly 1.4%. Notes on the study in general: Previous analysis showed most TCR beta V segments were productive about 87% or about 30% of the time.

Germline CDR1 is SGHTA and CDR2 is FQGNSA. V was cut by 5 bases and J by 1 base, with 14 bases left in between. CDR3 size: 16 residues. The sequenced sample consisted of PBMCs. The origin of this receptor is a man aged 18 to 30 in good health and CMV-seronegative. This chain connects TRBV7-2 to TRBJ2-2, with D unclear. Here the CDR3 DNA reads TGTGCCAGCAGCCGCCGGGTAGGCGGGAACACCGGGGAGCTGTTTTTT. Its translation: CASSRRVGGNTGELFF.